A selection of T cell receptor beta chains follows, all from one sample in a study of blood T cell repertoires in COVID-19. Repertoires were generated with immunoSEQ multiplex PCR, while TCRdb's copy carries only in-frame clones and drops some. The table shows tens of thousands of clones, with 85% occurring only once. Sequencing input: peripheral blood. All receptors derive from an elderly man with acute or convalescent COVID-19. Each CDR3 is given with its conserved first and last residue. A D gene is named only where the DNA matches it firmly. Expanded clones are given a class, and other clones once, few, many or no size at all.

clone_size d_call j_call v_call cdr3_aa cdr3_nt
- TRBD1 TRBJ2-7 TRBV10-3 CASRSASIGTGVHEQYF TGTGCCTCGAGATCAGCCTCTATCGGGACAGGGGTCCACGAGCAGTACTTC
- TRBD1 TRBJ2-3 TRBV15 CATSTGQGATDTQYF TGTGCCACCAGCACAGGACAGGGGGCCACAGATACGCAGTATTTT
- - TRBJ1-5 TRBV9 CASSAEGGVNQPQHF TGTGCCAGCAGCGCGGAGGGAGGGGTTAATCAGCCCCAGCATTTT
- TRBD2 TRBJ2-7 TRBV5-1 CASRPGLAGGKGYEQYF TGCGCCAGCCGACCGGGACTAGCGGGAGGGAAAGGCTACGAGCAGTACTTC
- - TRBJ1-2 TRBV9 CASSGPGLFYGYTF TGTGCCAGCAGCGGACCGGGTCTATTCTATGGCTACACCTTC
- - TRBJ1-5 TRBV19 CASSADTINQPQHF TGTGCCAGTAGTGCAGACACCATTAATCAGCCCCAGCATTTT
- - TRBJ2-5 TRBV5-6 CASSPPLGREVETQYF TGTGCCAGCAGCCCCCCTCTGGGCAGGGAGGTGGAGACCCAGTACTTC
- TRBD2 TRBJ2-5 TRBV7-3 CASSPGLAGGLETQYF TGTGCCAGCAGCCCCGGACTAGCGGGAGGGTTAGAGACCCAGTACTTC
- - TRBJ2-5 TRBV15 CATSRRGTLQETQYF TGTGCCACCAGCAGGCGGGGCACACTCCAAGAGACCCAGTACTTC
- TRBD2 TRBJ2-7 TRBV7-3 CASSSTSGASYEQYF TGTGCCAGCAGCTCTACTAGCGGGGCCTCCTACGAGCAGTACTTC
- - TRBJ2-5 TRBV7-2 CASSLFPRERETQYF TGTGCCAGCAGCTTATTCCCCCGGGAGCGGGAGACCCAGTACTTC
- TRBD1 TRBJ2-7 TRBV6-5 CASSRNRGRANEQYF TGTGCCAGCAGCCGTAACAGGGGTAGGGCCAACGAGCAGTACTTC
- - TRBJ1-4 TRBV19 CASRRGATNEKLFF TGTGCCAGCCGGAGGGGTGCAACTAATGAAAAACTGTTTTTT
- TRBD2 TRBJ2-1 TRBV19 CASSMRTSGILYNEQFF TGTGCCAGTAGTATGCGGACTAGCGGGATTTTATACAATGAGCAGTTCTTC
once - TRBJ2-1 TRBV10-3 CAIYLSSYNEQFF TGTGCCATTTACTTGAGCTCCTACAATGAGCAGTTCTTC
- - TRBJ1-4 TRBV18 CASSPKLLRDTNEKLFF TGTGCCAGCTCACCGAAACTACTCCGGGACACGAATGAAAAACTGTTTTTT
- TRBD1 TRBJ2-2 TRBV5-1 CASNRRPGQGTGELFF TGCGCCAGCAACCGGAGACCGGGACAGGGAACCGGGGAGCTGTTTTTT
once - TRBJ2-1 TRBV9 CACSVAGGGPYNEQFF TGTGCCTGCAGCGTAGCTGGGGGAGGCCCCTACAATGAGCAGTTCTTC
- - TRBJ1-5 TRBV18 CASSPGGQHNQPQHF TGTGCCAGCTCACCTGGAGGACAGCACAATCAGCCCCAGCATTTT
- - TRBJ2-4 TRBV10-1 CASRTIHGYF TGCGCCAGCAGAACGATCCACGGGTACTTC
- - TRBJ1-1 TRBV24-1 CATSESRGVHTEAFF TGTGCCACCAGTGAATCCCGGGGGGTGCACACTGAAGCTTTCTTT
- TRBD2 TRBJ2-1 TRBV5-8 CASRFSREESYNEQFF TGTGCCAGTCGCTTTTCTCGGGAGGAGTCCTACAATGAGCAGTTCTTC
- - TRBJ2-5 TRBV6-5 CASTPDRYNDETQYF TGTGCCAGCACCCCTGACAGGTATAATGACGAGACCCAGTACTTC
- TRBD2 TRBJ2-7 TRBV5-4 CASARRGAPYEQYF TGTGCCAGCGCCCGGCGGGGGGCTCCCTACGAGCAGTACTTC
- - TRBJ2-7 TRBV2 CASSEGPGGRRITYEQYF TGTGCCAGCAGTGAGGGTCCGGGGGGCAGGCGCATCACCTACGAGCAGTACTTC
- - TRBJ2-3 TRBV20-1 CSASSSGDGDTQYF TGCAGTGCTAGTAGTTCAGGGGACGGAGATACGCAGTATTTT
- TRBD1 TRBJ1-5 TRBV30 CAWSQSDRGFRQPQHF TGTGCCTGGAGTCAGTCGGACAGGGGGTTTCGTCAGCCCCAGCATTTT
- - TRBJ1-2 TRBV12-2 CASRFPTGGAHGYTF TGTGCAAGTCGCTTCCCGACAGGGGGCGCACATGGCTACACCTTC
- - TRBJ1-4 TRBV7-8 CASSIRRGTNEKLFF TGTGCCAGCAGCATCAGACGGGGAACTAATGAAAAACTGTTTTTT
- TRBD1 TRBJ1-1 TRBV5-1 CASSRQTGAEAFF TGCGCCAGCAGCCGACAGACAGGGGCGGAAGCTTTCTTT
- - TRBJ2-7 TRBV28 CASSVGQYEQYF TGTGCCAGCAGCGTAGGACAGTACGAGCAGTACTTC
once - TRBJ2-1 TRBV3-1/TRBV3-2 CASSQGLAVLQFF TGTGCCAGCAGCCAAGGATTAGCCGTTTTGCAGTTCTTC
- - TRBJ1-2 TRBV19 CASSILQANYGYTF TGTGCCAGTAGTATTCTTCAGGCTAACTATGGCTACACCTTC
- TRBD1 TRBJ1-3 TRBV29-1 CSADQGAGNTIYF TGCAGCGCCGACCAGGGGGCAGGAAACACCATATATTTT
- - TRBJ1-5 TRBV6-6 CASSYSSNQPQHF TGTGCCAGCAGTTATAGCAGCAATCAGCCCCAGCATTTT
- - TRBJ2-4 TRBV6-1 CASSELAQENIQYF TGTGCCAGCAGTGAATTGGCCCAGGAAAACATTCAGTACTTC
- TRBD2 TRBJ2-1 TRBV13 CASSSYASGRSTEQFF TGTGCCAGCAGCTCTTACGCTAGCGGGAGGTCTACTGAGCAGTTCTTC
- TRBD1 TRBJ2-7 TRBV18 CASSRNPGQGSYEQYF TGTGCCAGCTCACGAAACCCGGGACAGGGATCCTACGAGCAGTACTTC
few - TRBJ2-1 TRBV6-5 CASRRRDRQFF TGTGCCAGCAGGCGACGGGATAGGCAGTTCTTC
- - TRBJ1-1 TRBV3-1/TRBV3-2 CASSQGSAEAFF TGTGCCAGCAGCCAAGGGAGCGCTGAAGCTTTCTTT
- - TRBJ2-5 TRBV21-1 CASSKEVTGTYQETQYF TGTGCCAGCAGCAAAGAAGTGACAGGGACGTACCAAGAGACCCAGTACTTC
- TRBD1 TRBJ2-5 TRBV9 CASSAQQGALETQYF TGTGCCAGCAGCGCACAACAGGGGGCTCTGGAGACCCAGTACTTC
- - TRBJ1-3 TRBV6-5 CASGRGHSGNTIYF TGTGCCAGCGGGAGGGGTCACTCTGGAAACACCATATATTTT
- TRBD2 TRBJ2-1 TRBV5-4 CASSDGGTRANYNEQFF TGTGCCAGCAGCGACGGGGGGACTAGAGCTAACTACAATGAGCAGTTCTTC
- TRBD1 TRBJ1-2 TRBV5-1 CASSHGTGPTYGYTF TGCGCCAGCAGCCACGGGACAGGACCAACCTATGGCTACACCTTC
once - TRBJ2-3 TRBV7-2 CASSLGEVGSRDTQYF TGTGCCAGCAGCTTAGGGGAGGTCGGGAGTAGAGATACGCAGTATTTT